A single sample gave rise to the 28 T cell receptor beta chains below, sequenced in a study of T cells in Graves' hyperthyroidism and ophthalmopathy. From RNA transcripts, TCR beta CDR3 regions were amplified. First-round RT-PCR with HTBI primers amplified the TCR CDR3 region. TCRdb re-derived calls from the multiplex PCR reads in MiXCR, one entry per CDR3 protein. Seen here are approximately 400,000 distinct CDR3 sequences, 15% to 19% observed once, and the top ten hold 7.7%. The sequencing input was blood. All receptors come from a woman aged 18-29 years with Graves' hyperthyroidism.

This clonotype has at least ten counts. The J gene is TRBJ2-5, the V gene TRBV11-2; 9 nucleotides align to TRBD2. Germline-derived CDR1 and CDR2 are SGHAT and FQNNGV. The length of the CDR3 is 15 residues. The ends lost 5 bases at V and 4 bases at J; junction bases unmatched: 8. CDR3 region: CASSPTGTSPETQYF. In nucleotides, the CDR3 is TGTGCCAGCAGCCCTACCGGGACTAGCCCAGAGACCCAGTACTTC. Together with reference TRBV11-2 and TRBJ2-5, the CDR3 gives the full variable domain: EAGVAQSPRYKIIEKRQSVAFWCNPISGHATLYWYQQILGQGPKLLIQFQNNGVVDDSQLPKDRFSAERLKGVDSTLKIQPAKLEDSAVYLCASSPTGTSPETQYFGPGTRLLVL.

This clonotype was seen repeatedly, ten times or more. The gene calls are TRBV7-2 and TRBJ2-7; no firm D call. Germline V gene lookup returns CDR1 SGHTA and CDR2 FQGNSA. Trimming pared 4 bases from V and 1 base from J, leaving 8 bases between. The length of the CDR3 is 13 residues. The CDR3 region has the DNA TGTGCCAGCAGCTACGGACGGTCCTACGAGCAGTACTTC. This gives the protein CASSYGRSYEQYF.

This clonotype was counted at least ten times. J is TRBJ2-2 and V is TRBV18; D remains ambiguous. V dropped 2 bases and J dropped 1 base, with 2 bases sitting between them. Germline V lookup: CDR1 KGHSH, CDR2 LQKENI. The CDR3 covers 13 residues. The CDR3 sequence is CASSPGNTGELFF. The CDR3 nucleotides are TGTGCCAGCTCACCAGGGAACACCGGGGAGCTGTTTTTT.

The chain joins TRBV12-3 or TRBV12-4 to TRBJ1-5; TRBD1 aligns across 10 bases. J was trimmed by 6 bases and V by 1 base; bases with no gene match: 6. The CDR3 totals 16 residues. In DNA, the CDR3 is TGTGCCAGCAGTTTAGGGGACAGGGGACGGCGTCAGCCCCAGCATTTT. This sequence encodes CASSLGDRGRRQPQHF.

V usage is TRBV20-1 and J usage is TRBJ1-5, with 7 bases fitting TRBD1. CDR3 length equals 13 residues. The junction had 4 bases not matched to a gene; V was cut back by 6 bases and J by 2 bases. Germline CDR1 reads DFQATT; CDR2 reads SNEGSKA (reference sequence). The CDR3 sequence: CSATGDGNQPQHF. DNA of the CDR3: TGCAGTGCCACAGGGGATGGCAATCAGCCCCAGCATTTT.

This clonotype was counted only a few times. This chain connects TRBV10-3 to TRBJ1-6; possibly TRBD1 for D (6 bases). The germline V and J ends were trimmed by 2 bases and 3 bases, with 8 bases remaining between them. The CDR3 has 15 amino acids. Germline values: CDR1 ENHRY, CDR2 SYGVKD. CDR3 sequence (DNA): TGTGCCATCAGTGAGGGGGGCAGCTATAATTCACCCCTCCACTTT. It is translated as CAISEGGSYNSPLHF.

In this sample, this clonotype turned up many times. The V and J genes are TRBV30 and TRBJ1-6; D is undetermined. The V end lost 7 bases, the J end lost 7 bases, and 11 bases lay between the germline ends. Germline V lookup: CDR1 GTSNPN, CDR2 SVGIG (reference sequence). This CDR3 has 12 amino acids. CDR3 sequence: CASPGKNSPLHF. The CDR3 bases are TGTGCCTCCCCGGGAAAGAATTCACCCCTCCACTTT.

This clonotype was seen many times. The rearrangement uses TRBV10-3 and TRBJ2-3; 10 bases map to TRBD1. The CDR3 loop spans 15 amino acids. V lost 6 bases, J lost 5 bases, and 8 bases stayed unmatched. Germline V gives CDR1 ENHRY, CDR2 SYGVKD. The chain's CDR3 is CAIRGTGDERDTQYF. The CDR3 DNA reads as TGTGCCATCAGGGGGACAGGGGACGAAAGAGATACGCAGTATTTT.

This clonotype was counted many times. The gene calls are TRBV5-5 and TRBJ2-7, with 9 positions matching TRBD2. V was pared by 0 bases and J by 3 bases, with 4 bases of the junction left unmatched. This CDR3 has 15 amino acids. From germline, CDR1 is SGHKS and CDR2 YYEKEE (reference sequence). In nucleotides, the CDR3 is TGTGCCAGCAGCTTGGTGACTAGCGGATACTACGAGCAGTACTTC. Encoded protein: CASSLVTSGYYEQYF.

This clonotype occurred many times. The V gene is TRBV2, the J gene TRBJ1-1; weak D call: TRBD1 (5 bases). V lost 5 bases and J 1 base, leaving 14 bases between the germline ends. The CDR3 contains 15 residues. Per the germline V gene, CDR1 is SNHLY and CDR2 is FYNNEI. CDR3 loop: CASSLPGRKNTEAFF. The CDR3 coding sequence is TGTGCCAGCAGTCTTCCGGGACGGAAGAACACTGAAGCTTTCTTT.

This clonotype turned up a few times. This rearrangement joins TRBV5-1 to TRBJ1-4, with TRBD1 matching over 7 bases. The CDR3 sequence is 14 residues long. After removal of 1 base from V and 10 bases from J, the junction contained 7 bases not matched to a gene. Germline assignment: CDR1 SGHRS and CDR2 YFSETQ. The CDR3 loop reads CASSLRQGDPKLFF. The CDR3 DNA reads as TGCGCCAGCAGCTTGAGACAGGGAGATCCAAAACTGTTTTTT. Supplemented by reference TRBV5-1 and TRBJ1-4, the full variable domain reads KAGVTQTPRYLIKTRGQQVTLSCSPISGHRSVSWYQQTPGQGLQFLFEYFSETQRNKGNFPGRFSGRQFSNSRSEMNVSTLELGDSALYLCASSLRQGDPKLFFGSGTQLSVL.

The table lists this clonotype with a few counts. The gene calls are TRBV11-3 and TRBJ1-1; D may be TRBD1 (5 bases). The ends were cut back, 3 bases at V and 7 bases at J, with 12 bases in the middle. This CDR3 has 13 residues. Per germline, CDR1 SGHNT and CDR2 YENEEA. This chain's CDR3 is CASSFSDGHEAFF. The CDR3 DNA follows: TGTGCCAGCAGCTTTTCGGACGGACATGAAGCTTTCTTT.

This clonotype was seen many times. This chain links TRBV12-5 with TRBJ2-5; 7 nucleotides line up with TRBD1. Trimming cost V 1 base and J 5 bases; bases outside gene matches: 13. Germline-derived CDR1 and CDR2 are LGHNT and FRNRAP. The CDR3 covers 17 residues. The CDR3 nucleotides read TGTGCTAGTGGTTTGGGGGGACAGTTAATTCCCAAGGAGACCCAGTACTTC. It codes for CASGLGGQLIPKETQYF.

This CDR3 reads CASSVGTVYEQYF. The CDR3 nucleotides are TGTGCCAGTAGTGTCGGGACAGTCTACGAGCAGTACTTC. V and J are TRBV19 and TRBJ2-7; 7 bases agree with TRBD1. The CDR3 is made up of 13 amino acids. Per germline, CDR1 LNHDA and CDR2 SQIVND (reference sequence). V lost 5 bases, J lost 3 bases, and 4 bases stayed unmatched. Full variable domain (outside the CDR3, taken from reference TRBV19 and TRBJ2-7): DGGITQSPKYLFRKEGQNVTLSCEQNLNHDAMYWYRQDPGQGLRLIYYSQIVNDFQKGDIAEGYSVSREKKESFPLTVTSAQKNPTAFYLCASSVGTVYEQYFGPGTRLTVT.

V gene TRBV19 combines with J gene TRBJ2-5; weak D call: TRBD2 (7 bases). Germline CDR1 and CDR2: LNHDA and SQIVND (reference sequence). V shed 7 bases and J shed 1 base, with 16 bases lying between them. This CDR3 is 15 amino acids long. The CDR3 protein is CASKREGRGQETQYF. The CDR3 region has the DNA TGTGCCAGTAAAAGGGAGGGCAGGGGCCAAGAGACCCAGTACTTC. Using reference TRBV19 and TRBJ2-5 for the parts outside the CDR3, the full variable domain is DGGITQSPKYLFRKEGQNVTLSCEQNLNHDAMYWYRQDPGQGLRLIYYSQIVNDFQKGDIAEGYSVSREKKESFPLTVTSAQKNPTAFYLCASKREGRGQETQYFGPGTRLLVL.

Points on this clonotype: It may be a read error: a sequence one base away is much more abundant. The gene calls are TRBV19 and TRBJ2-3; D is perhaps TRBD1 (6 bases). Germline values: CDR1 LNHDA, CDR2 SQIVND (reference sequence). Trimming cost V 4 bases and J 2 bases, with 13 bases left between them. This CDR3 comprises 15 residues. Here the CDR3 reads CASSTGTFNTDTQYF. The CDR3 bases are TGTGCCAGTAGTACCGGGACATTCAACACAGATACGCAGTATTTT.

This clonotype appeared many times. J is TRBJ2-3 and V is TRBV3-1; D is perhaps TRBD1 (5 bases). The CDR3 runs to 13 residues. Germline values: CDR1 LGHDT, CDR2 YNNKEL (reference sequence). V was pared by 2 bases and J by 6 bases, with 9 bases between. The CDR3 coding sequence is TGTGCCAGCAGCCAACAGGGTGGGGATACGCAGTATTTT. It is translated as CASSQQGGDTQYF.

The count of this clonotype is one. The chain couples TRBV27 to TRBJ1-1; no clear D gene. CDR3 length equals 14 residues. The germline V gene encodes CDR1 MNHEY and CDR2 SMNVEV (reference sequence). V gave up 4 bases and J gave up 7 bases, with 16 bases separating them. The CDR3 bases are TGTGCCAGCAGTTACGACCAACCCCTCCGTGAAGCTTTCTTT. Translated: CASSYDQPLREAFF.

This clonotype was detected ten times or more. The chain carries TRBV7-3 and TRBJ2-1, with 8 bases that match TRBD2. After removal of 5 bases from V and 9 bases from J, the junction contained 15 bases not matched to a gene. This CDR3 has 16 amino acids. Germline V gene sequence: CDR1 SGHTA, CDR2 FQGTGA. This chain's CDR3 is CASSRWAAGATGEQFF. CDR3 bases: TGTGCCAGCAGCAGATGGGCAGCGGGGGCCACGGGTGAGCAGTTCTTC.

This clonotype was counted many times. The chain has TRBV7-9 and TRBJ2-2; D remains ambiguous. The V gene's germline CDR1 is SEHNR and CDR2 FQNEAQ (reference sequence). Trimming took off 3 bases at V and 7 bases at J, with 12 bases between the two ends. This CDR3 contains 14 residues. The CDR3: CASSFDHRGGELFF. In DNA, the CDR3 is TGTGCCAGCAGCTTTGACCACCGAGGCGGGGAGCTGTTTTTT.

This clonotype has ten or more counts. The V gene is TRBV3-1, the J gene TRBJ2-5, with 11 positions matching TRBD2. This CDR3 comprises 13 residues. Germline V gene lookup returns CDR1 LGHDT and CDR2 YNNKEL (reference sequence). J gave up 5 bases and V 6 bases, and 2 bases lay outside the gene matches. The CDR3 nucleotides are TGTGCCAGCAGGGTAGCGGGAGGGGAGACCCAGTACTTC. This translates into CASRVAGGETQYF.

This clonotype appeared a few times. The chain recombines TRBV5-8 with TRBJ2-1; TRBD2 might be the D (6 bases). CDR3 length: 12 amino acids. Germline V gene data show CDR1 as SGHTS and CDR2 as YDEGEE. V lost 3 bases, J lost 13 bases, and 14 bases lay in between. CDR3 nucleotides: TGTGCCAGCAGCTCACCCGGGAGCGAACAGTTCTTC. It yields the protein CASSSPGSEQFF.

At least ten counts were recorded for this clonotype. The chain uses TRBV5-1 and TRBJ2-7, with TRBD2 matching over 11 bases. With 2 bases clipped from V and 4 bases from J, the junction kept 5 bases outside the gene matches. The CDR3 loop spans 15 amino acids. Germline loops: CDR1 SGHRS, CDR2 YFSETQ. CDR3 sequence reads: CASSFTSGSGYEQYF. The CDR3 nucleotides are TGCGCCAGCAGCTTTACTAGCGGGAGTGGGTACGAGCAGTACTTC. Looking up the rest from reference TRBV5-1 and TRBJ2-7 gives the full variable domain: KAGVTQTPRYLIKTRGQQVTLSCSPISGHRSVSWYQQTPGQGLQFLFEYFSETQRNKGNFPGRFSGRQFSNSRSEMNVSTLELGDSALYLCASSFTSGSGYEQYFGPGTRLTVT.

CDR3 coding DNA: TGCGCCAGCAGCCAAGAAACAGCGGCTGCCTACAATGAGCAGTTCTTC. Residues: CASSQETAAAYNEQFF. The chain couples TRBV4-1 to TRBJ2-1; D is perhaps TRBD2 (5 bases). The CDR3 is 16 amino acids. Trimming removed 0 bases at V and 2 bases at J, with 11 bases between. CDR1 MGHRA and CDR2 YSYEKL come from the germline V gene.

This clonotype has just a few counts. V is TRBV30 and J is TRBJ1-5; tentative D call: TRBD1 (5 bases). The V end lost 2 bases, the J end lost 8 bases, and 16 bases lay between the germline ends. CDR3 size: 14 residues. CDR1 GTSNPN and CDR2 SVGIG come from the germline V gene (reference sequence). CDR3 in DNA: TGTGCCTGGAGTTCGGGGGGGGGATTTAAGCCCCAGCATTTT. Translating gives CAWSSGGGFKPQHF.

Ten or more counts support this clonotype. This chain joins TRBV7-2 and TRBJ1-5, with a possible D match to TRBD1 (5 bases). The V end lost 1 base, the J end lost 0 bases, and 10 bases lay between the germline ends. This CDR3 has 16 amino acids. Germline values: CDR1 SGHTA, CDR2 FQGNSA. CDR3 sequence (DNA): TGTGCCAGCAGCTTAGTACGGGGGAATAGCAATCAGCCCCAGCATTTT. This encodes CASSLVRGNSNQPQHF.

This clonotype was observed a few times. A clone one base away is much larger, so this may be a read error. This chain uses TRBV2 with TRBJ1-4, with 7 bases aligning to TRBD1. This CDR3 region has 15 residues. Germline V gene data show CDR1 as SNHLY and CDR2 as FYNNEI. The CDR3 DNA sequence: TGTGCCAGCAAGGGCCCGGGACAGCGAGGAGGAAAACTGGTTTTT. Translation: CASKGPGQRGGKLVF.

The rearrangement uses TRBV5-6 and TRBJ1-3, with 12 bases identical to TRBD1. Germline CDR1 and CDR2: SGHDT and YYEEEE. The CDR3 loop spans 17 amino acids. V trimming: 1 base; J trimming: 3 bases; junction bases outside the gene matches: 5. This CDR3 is CASSLLGTGGGGNTIYF. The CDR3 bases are TGTGCCAGCAGCTTGCTCGGGACAGGGGGCGGTGGAAACACCATATATTTT.